The 23 T cell receptor beta chains listed next were all sequenced from one sample in a study of blood T cells in healthy people across ages (dated by TCRdb to about 2015). Library prep was done by 5' RACE. These reads were obtained on an Illumina HiSeq 2500. The second PCR ran for about 7 to 11 cycles and used a J-beta primer mix along with a sample-barcoded 5' primer. TCRdb itself trimmed the public reads at Q25 with fastp, ran MiXCR and retained productive beta chains. For every CDR3 protein sequence, its rows merge into one entry that carries the most common genes and DNA. Recorded for this sample are 750,000 to 950,000 distinct CDR3 sequences; under 35% of them occurred a single time. The ten largest clones add up to roughly a tenth of the sample. A further study also used this sample, focusing on T cells of mothers and their children.

Sequencing was carried out using blood. All receptors come from a woman in her 40s in good health.

This clonotype was found a few times. A read error is possible here, since a much larger clone lies one base away. The V call is TRBV20-1, the J call TRBJ2-4; D unresolved. Germline V gene data show CDR1 as DFQATT and CDR2 as SNEGSKA (reference sequence). The CDR3 length is 13 residues. CDR3 residues: CSAGEYSKNIQYF. The CDR3 nucleotides read TGCAGTGCTGGAGAGTACAGCAAAAACATTCAGTACTTC.

This clonotype was counted ten times or more. J is TRBJ1-5 and V is TRBV15, with a possible D match to TRBD1 (6 bases). This CDR3 is built from 13 residues. In germline, CDR1 is LNHNV, CDR2 YYDKDF (reference sequence). V lost 8 bases, J lost 4 bases, and 12 bases lay in between. The CDR3 nucleotides are TGTGCCACCTCCGTTAGGGGGAATCAGCCCCAGCATTTT. Its translation: CATSVRGNQPQHF.

This rearrangement joins TRBV7-9 to TRBJ1-1; D call uncertain. Deletions cut 4 bases from V and 3 bases from J, with 6 bases between. Looked up from germline, CDR1 is SEHNR and CDR2 is FQNEAQ (reference sequence). The length of the CDR3 is 12 residues. The CDR3 region has the DNA TGTGCCAGCAGCTGGCGGGACACTGAAGCTTTCTTT. Amino acids: CASSWRDTEAFF.

This clonotype has a handful of counts. This may arise from a read error, as a much more abundant clone is one base away. This chain uses TRBV20-1 with TRBJ2-1; D is perhaps TRBD2 (6 bases). The DNA end is a closer match to TRBJ2-7, so the J assignment may be wrong. The CDR3 runs to 16 residues. Germline loops: CDR1 DFQATT, CDR2 SNEGSKA (reference sequence). CDR3 amino acids: CSASSIAREAYNEQYF. The CDR3 coding sequence is TGCAGTGCTTCCAGTATAGCGAGGGAGGCTTACAATGAGCAGTACTTC.

This clonotype appeared many times. This sequence joins TRBV7-9 and TRBJ2-1; 7 bases map to TRBD2. CDR1 is SEHNR, CDR2 FQNEAQ, per germline (reference sequence). With 5 bases clipped from V and 1 base from J, the junction kept 8 bases outside the gene matches. The CDR3 is 16 amino acids. This chain's CDR3 is CASSLGGGISYNEQFF. CDR3 DNA: TGTGCCAGCAGCCTGGGGGGGGGAATTTCCTACAATGAGCAGTTCTTC.

This clonotype was seen at least ten times. V is TRBV27 and J is TRBJ2-7, with 7 positions matching TRBD2. V lost 5 bases and J lost 5; bases outside the gene matches: 15. The germline V gene encodes CDR1 MNHEY and CDR2 SMNVEV (reference sequence). The CDR3 is 16 amino acids. The CDR3 DNA follows: TGTGCCAGCAGTCCTTTCCCCGGGACTATAAACCACGAGCAGTACTTC. It encodes CASSPFPGTINHEQYF.

As regards this clonotype: A much larger clone lies a single base off, so this may be a read error. The V and J genes are TRBV2 and TRBJ2-7; D may be TRBD1 (5 bases). The CDR3 extends over 12 amino acids. Germline V lookup: CDR1 SNHLY, CDR2 FYNNEI. The CDR3 protein is CVSSWTSYEQYF. The CDR3 bases are TGTGTCAGCAGCTGGACAAGCTACGAGCAGTACTTC.

About this clonotype itself: A much larger clone is a single base away; this may be a read error. The gene calls are TRBV5-5 and TRBJ2-5; D remains ambiguous. V shed 4 bases and J shed 4 bases, with 14 bases lying between them. This CDR3 region has 14 residues. Germline V gene sequence: CDR1 SGHKS, CDR2 YYEKEE (reference sequence). The CDR3 spells CASSGDLVGETQYF. The CDR3 DNA sequence: TGTGCCAGCAGCGGGGATTTGGTGGGAGAGACCCAGTACTTC. Full variable domain (missing parts from reference TRBV5-5 and TRBJ2-5): DAGVTQSPTHLIKTRGQQVTLRCSPISGHKSVSWYQQVLGQGPQFIFQYYEKEERGRGNFPDRFSARQFPNYSSELNVNALLLGDSALYLCASSGDLVGETQYFGPGTRLLVL.

With regard to this clonotype: This could be a read error, since a much larger clone is one nucleotide away. The rearrangement links TRBV7-2 to TRBJ2-3; a possible D gene is TRBD1 (7 bases). Germline V lookup: CDR1 SGHTA, CDR2 FQGNSA. Trimming cost V 5 bases and J 1 base, with 28 bases left between them. The CDR3 spans 20 residues. CDR3 sequence reads: CASSLTGLERAHFGTDTQYF. The CDR3 DNA reads TGTGCCAGCAGCCTGACAGGGTTGGAGCGGGCGCACTTCGGCACAGATACGCAGTATTTT.

This clonotype was found many times. This rearrangement joins TRBV11-3 to TRBJ2-1; 7 bases are shared with TRBD2. V was pared by 5 bases and J by 5 bases, with 9 bases of the junction left unmatched. This CDR3 region has 15 residues. Germline V gene sequence: CDR1 SGHNT, CDR2 YENEEA. The CDR3 spells CASSPGTIRHNEQFF. In DNA form, the CDR3 reads TGTGCCAGCAGCCCCGGGACTATCCGCCACAATGAGCAGTTCTTC.

The chain combines TRBV12-3 or TRBV12-4 with TRBJ2-7; D remains unclear. Deletions cut 6 bases from V and 7 bases from J, with 10 bases between. The CDR3 totals 11 residues. CDR3 sequence reads: CASSHNLEQYF. The CDR3, as DNA: TGTGCCAGCAGCCACAACTTGGAGCAGTACTTC.

The rearrangement uses TRBV14 and TRBJ2-3, with unresolved D. This CDR3 spans 14 amino acids. Germline CDR1 is SGHDN and CDR2 is FVKESK. Trimming stripped 1 base from V and 4 bases from J, with 9 bases between. The CDR3: CASSQGLWADTQYF. The CDR3 DNA reads TGTGCCAGCAGCCAAGGATTGTGGGCAGATACGCAGTATTTT.

This clonotype was detected only a few times. The chain joins TRBV9 to TRBJ1-2; no clear D. The germline CDR1 and CDR2 sequences are SGDLS and YYNGEE. The CDR3 has 13 residues. Trimming shortened V by 3 bases and J by 5 bases, and 11 bases separated the two germline ends. The DNA of the CDR3 is TGTGCCAGCAGCGCCCCGACGGGGTATGGCTACACCTTC. Amino acids: CASSAPTGYGYTF.

This clonotype was found many times. This chain uses TRBV20-1 with TRBJ1-2; perhaps TRBD1 as D (6 bases). Germline assignment: CDR1 DFQATT and CDR2 SNEGSKA (reference sequence). The CDR3 totals 15 residues. Trimming pared 7 bases from V and 0 bases from J, leaving 18 bases between. CDR3 sequence: CSVPPRGDTNYGYTF. The CDR3 DNA is TGCAGTGTTCCCCCCAGGGGCGATACTAACTATGGCTACACCTTC.

The gene calls are TRBV18 and TRBJ1-5; D uncertain. Trimming took 1 base from V and 4 from J, leaving 8 bases between them. Germline V CDR1 and CDR2: KGHSH, LQKENI. This CDR3 has 14 residues. CDR3 protein: CASSPQEQNQPQHF. In nucleotides, the CDR3 is TGTGCCAGCTCACCACAAGAACAGAATCAGCCCCAGCATTTT.

This clonotype appeared a few times. V gene TRBV5-1 combines with J gene TRBJ1-1; the D gene is possibly TRBD1 (6 bases). This CDR3 is built from 13 residues. Per the germline V gene, CDR1 is SGHRS and CDR2 is YFSETQ. The V end lost 4 bases, the J end lost 7 bases, and 14 bases lay between the germline ends. Written as DNA, the CDR3 is TGCGCCAGCAGCGCCCGAGCGGACAGTGAAGCTTTCTTT. Translated, it gives CASSARADSEAFF.

The chain joins TRBV29-1 to TRBJ1-1, with D possibly being TRBD1 (5 bases). The CDR3 has 11 residues. CDR1 is SQVTM and CDR2 is ANQGSEA in the germline V gene. V shed 2 bases and J shed 10 bases, with 11 bases lying between them. This CDR3 is CSVEWQGGAFF. The CDR3 region has the DNA TGCAGCGTTGAATGGCAGGGCGGAGCTTTCTTT.

This clonotype came up a few times. A read error is possible here, since a much larger clone lies one base away. The chain joins TRBV10-3 to TRBJ2-7, with a tentative D call TRBD2 (5 bases). The CDR3 totals 14 residues. Germline V CDR1 and CDR2: ENHRY, SYGVKD. V gave up 2 bases and J gave up 2 bases, with 10 bases separating them. The CDR3 DNA reads TGTGCCATCAGTGAGGAGAGGGTTGCCTACGAGCAGTACTTC. It is translated as CAISEERVAYEQYF.

This clonotype came up a few times. V gene TRBV5-1 combines with J gene TRBJ1-5, with TRBD1 as a possible D gene (6 bases). The CDR3 consists of 16 residues. CDR1 and CDR2 (germline): SGHRS, YFSETQ. Trimming cost V 0 bases and J 3 bases, with 13 bases left between them. The CDR3 is CASSLAPRGDNQPQHF. CDR3 nucleotides: TGCGCCAGCAGCTTGGCTCCCAGGGGCGACAATCAGCCCCAGCATTTT. Variable domain in full (rest from reference TRBV5-1 and TRBJ1-5): KAGVTQTPRYLIKTRGQQVTLSCSPISGHRSVSWYQQTPGQGLQFLFEYFSETQRNKGNFPGRFSGRQFSNSRSEMNVSTLELGDSALYLCASSLAPRGDNQPQHFGDGTRLSIL.

This clonotype was detected only a few times. The CDR3 sequence is CSASRIEYEQYF. The CDR3 nucleotides read TGCAGTGCTAGTCGGATAGAATACGAGCAGTACTTC. The chain is built from TRBV20-1 and TRBJ2-4; D ambiguous. The DNA end favors TRBJ2-7, so the J call may be wrong. The CDR3 has 12 residues. Germline CDR1 and CDR2: DFQATT and SNEGSKA (reference sequence).

As to this clonotype: One base away lies a much larger clone, so this may be a sequencing read error. This chain joins TRBV9 and TRBJ2-7; tentative D call: TRBD1 (5 bases). This CDR3 has 15 residues. Germline CDR1 reads SGDLS; CDR2 reads YYNGEE. This CDR3 reads CACSIRQPPSYEQYF. As DNA, the CDR3 is TGTGCCTGCAGCATACGACAGCCGCCCTCCTACGAGCAGTACTTC.

The chain links TRBV3-1 to TRBJ1-2; 7 nucleotides line up with TRBD1. The CDR3 is 15 residues long. J was trimmed by 4 bases and V by 2 bases; bases with no gene match: 7. From germline, CDR1 is LGHDT and CDR2 YNNKEL (reference sequence). CDR3 protein: CASSQTGTALYGYTF. CDR3 bases: TGTGCCAGCAGCCAAACCGGGACAGCGCTCTATGGCTACACCTTC.

This clonotype was counted many times. This chain uses TRBV27 with TRBJ2-7, with D possibly matching TRBD2 (7 bases). The CDR3 runs to 14 residues. Germline assignment: CDR1 MNHEY and CDR2 SMNVEV (reference sequence). The germline V and J ends were trimmed by 5 bases and 7 bases, with 18 bases remaining between them. The CDR3 DNA follows: TGTGCCAGCAGTCGCCGTTCCAGCGGGACAGAGCAGTACTTC. This sequence encodes CASSRRSSGTEQYF.